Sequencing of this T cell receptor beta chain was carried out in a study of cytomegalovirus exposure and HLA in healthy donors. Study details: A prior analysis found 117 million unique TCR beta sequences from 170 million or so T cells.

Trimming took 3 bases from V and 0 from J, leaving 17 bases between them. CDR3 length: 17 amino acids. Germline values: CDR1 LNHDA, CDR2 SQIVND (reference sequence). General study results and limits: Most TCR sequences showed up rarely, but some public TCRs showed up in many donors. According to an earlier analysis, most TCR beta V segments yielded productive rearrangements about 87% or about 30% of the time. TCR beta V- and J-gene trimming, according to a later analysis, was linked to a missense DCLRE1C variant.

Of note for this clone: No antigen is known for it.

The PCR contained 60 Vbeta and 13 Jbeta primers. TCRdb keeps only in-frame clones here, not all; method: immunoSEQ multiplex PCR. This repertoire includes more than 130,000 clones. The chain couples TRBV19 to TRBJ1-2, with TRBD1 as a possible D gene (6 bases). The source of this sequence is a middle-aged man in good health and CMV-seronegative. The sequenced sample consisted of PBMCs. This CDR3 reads CASSITRTATSNYGYTF. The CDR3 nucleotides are TGTGCCAGTAGTATTACGAGGACAGCCACCTCTAACTATGGCTACACCTTC.